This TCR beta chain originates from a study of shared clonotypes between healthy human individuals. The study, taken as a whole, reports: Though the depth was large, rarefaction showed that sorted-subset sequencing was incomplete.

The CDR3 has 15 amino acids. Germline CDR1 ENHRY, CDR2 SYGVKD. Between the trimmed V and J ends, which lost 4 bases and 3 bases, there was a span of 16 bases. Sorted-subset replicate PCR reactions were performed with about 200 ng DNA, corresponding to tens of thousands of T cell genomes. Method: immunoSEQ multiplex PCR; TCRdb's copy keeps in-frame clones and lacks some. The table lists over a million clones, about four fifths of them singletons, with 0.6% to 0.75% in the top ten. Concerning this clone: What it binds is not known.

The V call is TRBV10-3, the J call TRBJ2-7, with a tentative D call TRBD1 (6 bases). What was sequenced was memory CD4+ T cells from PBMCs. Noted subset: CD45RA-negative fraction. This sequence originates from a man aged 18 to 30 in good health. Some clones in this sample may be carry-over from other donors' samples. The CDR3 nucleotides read TGTGCCATCAGTGGATACAGGGAAACCCTCTACGAGCAGTACTTC. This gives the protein CAISGYRETLYEQYF.